These T cell receptor beta chains were read from a single sample in a study of blood T cell repertoires in COVID-19. Libraries were prepared by immunoSEQ multiplex PCR; TCRdb keeps only in-frame clonotypes and omits some of them. Of about 200,000 clones listed, 75% to 95% are singletons. Material for sequencing was peripheral blood. The origin of the receptors is a man in his forties or fifties with acute or convalescent COVID-19. CDR3s include the opening cysteine and the closing phenylalanine or tryptophan. Each record gives: J gene, D gene, V gene, clone size, CDR3 DNA, CDR3 protein. A D gene is named only where the DNA matches it firmly. Not every row has a clone size; where given, it reads once, few, many or a size class.

j_gene: TRBJ2-3; d_gene: NA; v_gene: TRBV27; abundance: NA; CDR3nt: TGTGCCAGCAGGCGCAGGCAACCCACAGATACGCAGTATTTT; CDR3aa: CASRRRQPTDTQYF
j_gene: TRBJ2-1; d_gene: TRBD2; v_gene: TRBV6-2/TRBV6-3; abundance: once; CDR3nt: TGTGCCAGCAGTTACTCCCTTGGACTAGCGGGAAGTAATGAGCAGTTCTTC; CDR3aa: CASSYSLGLAGSNEQFF
j_gene: TRBJ1-5; d_gene: NA; v_gene: TRBV5-8; abundance: NA; CDR3nt: TGTGCCAGCAGGCTGGGACAATATAGCAATCAGCCCCAGCATTTT; CDR3aa: CASRLGQYSNQPQHF
j_gene: TRBJ1-1; d_gene: NA; v_gene: TRBV7-9; abundance: NA; CDR3nt: TGTGCCAGCAGCTTAGCCCTGTGGACAGAGAACACTGAAGCTTTCTTT; CDR3aa: CASSLALWTENTEAFF
j_gene: TRBJ2-7; d_gene: TRBD2; v_gene: TRBV19; abundance: NA; CDR3nt: TGTGCCAGTAGTCCGCGGACTAGAAACTACGAGCAGTACTTC; CDR3aa: CASSPRTRNYEQYF
j_gene: TRBJ1-1; d_gene: NA; v_gene: TRBV7-2; abundance: NA; CDR3nt: TGTGCCAGCAGCCCTGTTAGAACTGACACTGAAGCTTTCTTT; CDR3aa: CASSPVRTDTEAFF
j_gene: TRBJ2-7; d_gene: TRBD2; v_gene: TRBV7-2; abundance: NA; CDR3nt: TGTGCCAGCAGCTTAGGTGGGGCTAGCGGATACGAGCAGTACTTC; CDR3aa: CASSLGGASGYEQYF
j_gene: TRBJ1-2; d_gene: NA; v_gene: TRBV28; abundance: once; CDR3nt: TGTGCCAGCAGTTTCGCAGGGTCTAACTATGGCTACACCTTC; CDR3aa: CASSFAGSNYGYTF
j_gene: TRBJ2-7; d_gene: NA; v_gene: TRBV6-1; abundance: once; CDR3nt: TGTGCCAGCAGCGAAGATAGCGGATACGAGCAGTACTTC; CDR3aa: CASSEDSGYEQYF
j_gene: TRBJ1-1; d_gene: TRBD1; v_gene: TRBV7-3; abundance: NA; CDR3nt: TGTGCCAGCAGCGCCGGACAGGGTGTAGCTTTCTTT; CDR3aa: CASSAGQGVAFF
j_gene: TRBJ1-1; d_gene: TRBD1; v_gene: TRBV19; abundance: NA; CDR3nt: TGTGCCAGTACCCCACTACAGGGGGGGGTCACTGAAGCTTTCTTT; CDR3aa: CASTPLQGGVTEAFF